Sequencing of this TCR beta chain was carried out in a study of shared clonotypes between healthy human individuals. Findings of the study overall: Represented diversity (both genetic and exposure-history) was limited by the small number of donors.

Running of the assay took place at deep level. The genomic DNA of each subset was split evenly across several immunoSEQ plates. Produced via immunoSEQ multiplex PCR; TCRdb's table is partial and in-frame only. The data hold some 470,000 clones, with roughly four fifths observed a single time. This CDR3 comprises 15 residues. The V gene's germline CDR1 is MGHRA and CDR2 YSYEKL. With V trimmed by 4 bases and J by 4 bases, 7 bases remained unmatched. Details on this clone: What it recognizes is unknown.

The clonotype originates from a woman between 40 and 50 years old in good health. Some clones in this sample may be carry-over from other donors' samples. Sequencing was done on a sample of PBMCs. The chain uses TRBV4-1 and TRBJ2-1, with 7 bases that match TRBD2. Here the CDR3 DNA reads TGCGCCAGCAGCCTTGGTCTAGCGGAATACAATGAGCAGTTCTTC. Amino acid sequence: CASSLGLAEYNEQFF.